This entry lists 5 T cell receptor beta chains sequenced from one sample in a study of technical replicates of blood from several donors. Data came from immunoSEQ multiplex PCR; TCRdb stores just in-frame clones and leaves some out. This table holds approximately 94,000 clones, about 96% found once. Sequencing input: T cells isolated from PBMCs. All receptors come from a human donor in good health.

The chain has TRBV21-1 and TRBJ1-4. TRBV21-1 is an annotated pseudogene. The CDR3 consists of 14 residues. CDR3 protein: CASSKPRSYEKLFF. CDR3 in DNA: TGTGCCAGCAGCAAACCGAGGAGTTATGAAAAACTGTTTTTT.

The chain recombines TRBV27 with TRBJ1-5, with TRBD1 matching 7 bases. This CDR3 spans 15 amino acids. The germline CDR1 and CDR2 sequences are MNHEY and SMNVEV (reference sequence). Germline trimming cut 1 base from V and 6 bases from J; bases unmatched to any gene: 6. The CDR3 reads CASSLWAGGGQPQHF. CDR3 in DNA: TGTGCCAGCAGTTTATGGGCAGGGGGAGGTCAGCCCCAGCATTTT.

The V call is TRBV6-5, the J call TRBJ2-2; D possibly corresponds to TRBD2 (5 bases). The CDR3 runs 13 residues. V was shortened by 3 bases and J by 8 bases, with 10 bases between the two germline ends. Germline V CDR1 and CDR2: MNHEY, SVGAGI. CDR3 sequence reads: CASSYAAGGELFF. CDR3 in DNA: TGTGCCAGCAGTTATGCGGCGGGTGGGGAGCTGTTTTTT.

The gene calls are TRBV5-6 and TRBJ2-1, with D perhaps TRBD2 (6 bases). Germline loops: CDR1 SGHDT, CDR2 YYEEEE. Trimming removed 4 bases from V and 5 bases from J, with 19 bases in between. The CDR3 is 16 residues long. CDR3 sequence (DNA): TGTGCCAGCAGCCGTCGACTATCTACGGGGGACAATGAGCAGTTCTTC. Protein product: CASSRRLSTGDNEQFF.

This chain connects TRBV5-1 to TRBJ1-1; D is uncertain. CDR1 SGHRS and CDR2 YFSETQ come from the germline V gene. Trimming cost V 0 bases and J 1 base, with 10 bases left between them. The CDR3 sequence is 15 residues long. The DNA for the CDR3 is TGCGCCAGCAGCTTGGGGGCTATAGGGAACACTGAAGCTTTCTTT. Its translation: CASSLGAIGNTEAFF. Looking up the rest from reference TRBV5-1 and TRBJ1-1 gives the full variable domain: KAGVTQTPRYLIKTRGQQVTLSCSPISGHRSVSWYQQTPGQGLQFLFEYFSETQRNKGNFPGRFSGRQFSNSRSEMNVSTLELGDSALYLCASSLGAIGNTEAFFGQGTRLTVV.